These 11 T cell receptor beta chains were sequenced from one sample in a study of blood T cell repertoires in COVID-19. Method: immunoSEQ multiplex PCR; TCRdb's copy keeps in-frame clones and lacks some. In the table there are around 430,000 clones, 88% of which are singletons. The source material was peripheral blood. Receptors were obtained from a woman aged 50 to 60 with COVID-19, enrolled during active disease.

CDR3 in amino acids: CSVEADRLGNYGYTF. Here the CDR3 DNA reads TGCAGCGTTGAAGCGGACAGGTTGGGGAACTATGGCTACACCTTC. The chain carries TRBV29-1 and TRBJ1-2; 7 bases fit TRBD1. Germline lookup yields CDR1 SQVTM and CDR2 ANQGSEA. The CDR3 extends over 15 amino acids. V lost 1 base, J lost 2 bases, and 7 bases stayed unmatched.

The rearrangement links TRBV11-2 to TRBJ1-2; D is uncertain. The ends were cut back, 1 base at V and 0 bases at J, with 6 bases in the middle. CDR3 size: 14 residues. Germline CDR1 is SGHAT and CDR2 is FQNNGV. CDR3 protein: CASSLGGPNYGYTF. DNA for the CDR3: TGTGCCAGCAGCTTAGGAGGGCCTAACTATGGCTACACCTTC. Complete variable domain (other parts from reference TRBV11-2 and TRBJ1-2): EAGVAQSPRYKIIEKRQSVAFWCNPISGHATLYWYQQILGQGPKLLIQFQNNGVVDDSQLPKDRFSAERLKGVDSTLKIQPAKLEDSAVYLCASSLGGPNYGYTFGSGTRLTVV.

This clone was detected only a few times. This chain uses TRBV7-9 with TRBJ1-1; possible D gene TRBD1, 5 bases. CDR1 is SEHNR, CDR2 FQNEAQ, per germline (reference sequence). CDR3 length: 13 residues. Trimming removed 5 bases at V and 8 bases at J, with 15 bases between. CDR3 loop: CASSPDSFTEAFF. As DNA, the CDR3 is TGTGCCAGCAGCCCAGACAGTTTCACCGAAGCTTTCTTT.

CDR3 DNA: TGTGCCATCAGTGATTCCGGACTAGCGGGGGTTTTCGGCGAGCAGTACTTC. Encoded protein: CAISDSGLAGVFGEQYF. The chain is built from TRBV10-3 and TRBJ2-7; 13 nucleotides agree with TRBD2. The CDR3 is made up of 17 amino acids. J gave up 6 bases and V 3 bases, and 11 bases lay outside the gene matches. Germline lookup yields CDR1 ENHRY and CDR2 SYGVKD.

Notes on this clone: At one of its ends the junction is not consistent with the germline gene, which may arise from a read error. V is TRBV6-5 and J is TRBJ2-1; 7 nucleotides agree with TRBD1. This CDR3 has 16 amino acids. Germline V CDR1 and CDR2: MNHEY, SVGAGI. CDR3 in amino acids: CASTYKGQPSYNEQFF. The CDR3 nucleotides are TGTGCCAGCACTTACAAGGGACAGCCCTCCTACAATGAGCAGTTCTTC.

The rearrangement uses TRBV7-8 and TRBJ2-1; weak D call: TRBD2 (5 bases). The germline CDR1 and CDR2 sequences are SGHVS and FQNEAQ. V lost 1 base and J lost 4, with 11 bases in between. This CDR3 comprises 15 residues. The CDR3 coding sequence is TGTGCCAGCAGCTTAGACGGCGGGCCGTACAATGAGCAGTTCTTC. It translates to CASSLDGGPYNEQFF.

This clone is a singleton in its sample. The CDR3 region has the DNA TGTGCCAGCAGTTTGAACCCGCGGGGGAGCTCCTACAATGAGCAGTTCTTC. Translation gives CASSLNPRGSSYNEQFF. The chain joins TRBV6-2 or TRBV6-3 to TRBJ2-1; 7 positions agree with TRBD2. Trimming took 4 bases from V and 0 from J; bases not matched to a gene: 9. The CDR3 sequence is 17 residues long. In germline, CDR1 is MNHEY, CDR2 SVGEGT.

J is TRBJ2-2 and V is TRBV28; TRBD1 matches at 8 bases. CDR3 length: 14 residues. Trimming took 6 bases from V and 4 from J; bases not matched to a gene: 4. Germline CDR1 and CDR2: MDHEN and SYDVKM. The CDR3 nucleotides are TGTGCCAGCAGGCAGGGGGCTAGCACCGGGGAGCTGTTTTTT. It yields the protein CASRQGASTGELFF.

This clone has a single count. The CDR3 protein is CASSRLERETQYF. CDR3 DNA sequence: TGCGCCAGCAGTAGGCTGGAGCGGGAGACCCAGTACTTC. The chain has TRBV4-1 and TRBJ2-5; a possible D gene is TRBD2 (5 bases). V dropped 6 bases and J dropped 5 bases, with 13 bases sitting between them. The CDR3 contains 13 residues. Per the germline V gene, CDR1 is MGHRA and CDR2 is YSYEKL.

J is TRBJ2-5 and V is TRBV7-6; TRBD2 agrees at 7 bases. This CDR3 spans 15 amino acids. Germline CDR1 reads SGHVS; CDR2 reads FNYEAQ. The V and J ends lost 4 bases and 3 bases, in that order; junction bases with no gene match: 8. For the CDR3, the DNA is TGTGCCAGCAGCTCCTTGGGGGGGGGTGAAGAGACCCAGTACTTC. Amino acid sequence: CASSSLGGGEETQYF.

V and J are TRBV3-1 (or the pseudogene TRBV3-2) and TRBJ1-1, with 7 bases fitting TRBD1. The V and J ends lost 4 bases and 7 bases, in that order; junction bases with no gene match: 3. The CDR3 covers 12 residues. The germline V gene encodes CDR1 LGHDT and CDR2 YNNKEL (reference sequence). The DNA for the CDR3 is TGTGCCAGCAGCCCAAGGGACAGTGAAGCTTTCTTT. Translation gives CASSPRDSEAFF.